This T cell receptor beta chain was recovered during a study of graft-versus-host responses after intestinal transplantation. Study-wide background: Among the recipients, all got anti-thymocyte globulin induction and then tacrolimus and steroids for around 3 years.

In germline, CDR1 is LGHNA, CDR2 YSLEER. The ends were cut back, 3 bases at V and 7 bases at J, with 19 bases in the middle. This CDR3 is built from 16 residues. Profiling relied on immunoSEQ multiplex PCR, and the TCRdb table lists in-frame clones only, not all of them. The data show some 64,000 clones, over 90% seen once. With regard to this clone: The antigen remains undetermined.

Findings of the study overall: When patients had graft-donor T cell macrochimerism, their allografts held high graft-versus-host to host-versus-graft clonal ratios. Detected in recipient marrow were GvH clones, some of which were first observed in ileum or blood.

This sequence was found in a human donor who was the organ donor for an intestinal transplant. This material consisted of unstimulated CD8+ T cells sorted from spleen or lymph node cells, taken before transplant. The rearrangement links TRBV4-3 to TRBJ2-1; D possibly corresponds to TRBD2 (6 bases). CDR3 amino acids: CASSHKREVGGNEQFF. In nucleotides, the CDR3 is TGCGCCAGCAGCCATAAGAGGGAGGTTGGAGGGAATGAGCAGTTCTTC.